This T cell receptor beta chain is from a study of blood T cell repertoires in COVID-19. Study overall: COVID-19 samples collected from the United States, Italy and Spain covered acute and convalescent phases. Sample material is recorded as cDNA or gDNA derived from T cells, B-cell-depleted T cells, or PBMCs.

This clone appeared a few times. Per the study methods: How many nucleated cells were present was estimated from reference gene primer amplification. Assay used: immunoSEQ multiplex PCR; TCRdb lists only in-frame clones, some missing. V, J and clone size are taken as reported in that table, and D and trimming were inferred from the DNA itself. The sample yields roughly 290,000 clones, around 87% seen once. The receptor comes from a woman aged 50 to 60 who had recovered from COVID-19. The sequencing input was peripheral blood.

CDR3 amino acids: CASSLSAFTGELFF. The CDR3 nucleotides read TGTGCCAGCAGCCTCTCCGCGTTCACCGGGGAGCTGTTTTTT. The chain carries TRBV11-2 and TRBJ2-2; D not certain. The CDR3 contains 14 residues. Trimming removed 5 bases from V and 4 bases from J, with 11 bases in between. Germline values: CDR1 SGHAT, CDR2 FQNNGV.